These 23 T cell receptor beta chains came from one sample sequenced in a study of cytomegalovirus exposure and HLA in healthy donors. PCR was performed using 60 Vbeta and 13 Jbeta primers. TCRdb's copy holds only in-frame clones and misses some; the assay was immunoSEQ multiplex PCR. The sample includes 100,000 to 120,000 clones, roughly two thirds of them seen just once. The material sequenced was PBMCs. These receptors came from a man aged 25 to 40 in good health and CMV-seronegative.

V and J are TRBV5-1 and TRBJ2-3; 7 positions agree with TRBD1. Trimming removed 4 bases from V and 2 bases from J; junction bases left unmatched: 7. There are 15 residues in the CDR3. Germline CDR1 reads SGHRS; CDR2 reads YFSETQ. The CDR3 DNA sequence: TGCGCCAGCAGCAGAACAGGGGTCAACACAGATACGCAGTATTTT. Amino acids: CASSRTGVNTDTQYF. The full variable domain, its missing parts supplied by reference TRBV5-1 and TRBJ2-3, is KAGVTQTPRYLIKTRGQQVTLSCSPISGHRSVSWYQQTPGQGLQFLFEYFSETQRNKGNFPGRFSGRQFSNSRSEMNVSTLELGDSALYLCASSRTGVNTDTQYFGPGTRLTVL.

V and J are TRBV29-1 and TRBJ1-4; possibly TRBD1 for D (6 bases). The CDR3 spans 13 residues. V was shortened by 3 bases and J by 8 bases, with 13 bases between the two germline ends. Germline CDR1 is SQVTM and CDR2 is ANQGSEA. The CDR3 here is CSVEMGAREKLFF. CDR3 DNA: TGCAGCGTTGAGATGGGGGCGCGGGAAAAACTGTTTTTT.

The chain couples TRBV6-5 to TRBJ2-7, with TRBD1 matching over 7 bases. This CDR3 comprises 15 residues. Per germline, CDR1 MNHEY and CDR2 SVGAGI. V dropped 6 bases and J dropped 4; count of bases not matched to a gene: 12. The CDR3 DNA follows: TGTGCCAGCAGATTGGGACAGTCCCTAGGGTACGAGCAGTACTTC. Amino acids: CASRLGQSLGYEQYF.

The chain joins TRBV6-5 to TRBJ2-1, with 8 nucleotides matching TRBD1. This CDR3 is built from 16 residues. V lost 2 bases, J lost 3 bases, and 6 bases stayed unmatched. The germline V gene encodes CDR1 MNHEY and CDR2 SVGAGI. The CDR3 DNA reads as TGTGCCAGCAGTTACAGTTCAGGGGGCGTCTACAATGAGCAGTTCTTC. This sequence encodes CASSYSSGGVYNEQFF.

About this clone itself: At one end the junction does not follow the germline gene, possibly because of a read error. The rearrangement links TRBV7-9 to TRBJ1-1; D call uncertain. Germline V CDR1 and CDR2: SEHNR, FQNEAQ (reference sequence). The CDR3 covers 13 residues. The CDR3 region has the DNA TGTTCCAGCAGCATCGGGGAGGCGGTTGAAGCTTTCTTT. This sequence encodes CSSSIGEAVEAFF.

With regard to this clone: Other DNA variants within this sample encode the same CDR3. The CDR3 region has the DNA TGTGCCAGCAGCCCGAGTACAGGGGTCTACGAGCAGTACTTC. It specifies CASSPSTGVYEQYF. The chain recombines TRBV5-4 with TRBJ2-7; 7 bases are a match to TRBD1. V was pared by 4 bases and J by 3 bases, with 7 bases of the junction left unmatched. CDR3 size: 14 residues. CDR1 and CDR2 (germline): SGHNT, YYREEE (reference sequence).

The chain carries TRBV4-2 and TRBJ1-1; D is unclear. With 3 bases removed from V and 7 bases from J, the gap between germline ends came to 9 bases. The CDR3 loop spans 12 amino acids. In germline, CDR1 is LGHNA, CDR2 YNFKEQ. As DNA, the CDR3 is TGTGCCAGCAGCCAGGGAGAGATTGAAGCTTTCTTT. Encoded protein: CASSQGEIEAFF.

The V gene is TRBV5-4, the J gene TRBJ2-7; tentatively, D is TRBD2 (6 bases). The CDR3 extends over 15 amino acids. CDR1 and CDR2 from the germline V gene are SGHNT and YYREEE (reference sequence). The V end lost 0 bases, the J end lost 2 bases, and 12 bases lay between the germline ends. The CDR3 spells CASSLGGRGPYEQYF. CDR3 in DNA: TGTGCCAGCAGCTTGGGAGGGCGGGGCCCCTACGAGCAGTACTTC.

The chain carries TRBV28 and TRBJ2-2; TRBD2 might be the D (5 bases). Germline assignment: CDR1 MDHEN and CDR2 SYDVKM. The V end lost 5 bases, the J end lost 5 bases, and 24 bases lay between the germline ends. The CDR3 length is 18 residues. This CDR3 is CASSVSLGLAPRTGELFF. The CDR3 DNA follows: TGTGCCAGCAGTGTGAGCCTGGGCCTAGCTCCACGGACCGGGGAGCTGTTTTTT.

This chain joins TRBV29-1 and TRBJ2-3; 10 nucleotides agree with TRBD1. CDR1 and CDR2 (germline): SQVTM, ANQGSEA. Trimming removed 8 bases from V and 5 bases from J; junction bases left unmatched: 10. This CDR3 is built from 14 residues. The CDR3 coding sequence is TGCAGCATAGGGACAGGGGCCCAGGGAGATACGCAGTATTTT. Amino acids: CSIGTGAQGDTQYF.

V is TRBV18 and J is TRBJ2-7; 9 positions match TRBD1. The trim removed 1 base at V and 0 bases at J, leaving 1 base unmatched. The CDR3 extends over 15 amino acids. Germline V gene data show CDR1 as KGHSH and CDR2 as LQKENI. CDR3 sequence: CASSPRTGDSYEQYF. CDR3 nucleotides: TGTGCCAGCTCACCACGGACAGGGGACTCCTACGAGCAGTACTTC.

This clone was counted between two and nine times. The chain couples TRBV29-1 to TRBJ2-1; 10 nucleotides agree with TRBD2. This CDR3 region has 14 residues. Germline V gene sequence: CDR1 SQVTM, CDR2 ANQGSEA. V trimming: 7 bases; J trimming: 3 bases; junction bases outside the gene matches: 6. The CDR3 region has the DNA TGCAGCGCACCGGGACTAGCGATCTACAATGAGCAGTTCTTC. Its translation: CSAPGLAIYNEQFF.

About this clone: Within the sample, other DNA sequences also encode this same CDR3. This chain uses TRBV6-4 with TRBJ2-3, with D possibly being TRBD2 (6 bases). This CDR3 region has 15 residues. The germline gives CDR1 MRHNA, CDR2 SNTAGT. V was shortened by 6 bases and J by 0 bases, with 13 bases between the two germline ends. CDR3 in DNA: TGTGCCAGCAGAGCGGAGGGCCTAAGCACAGATACGCAGTATTTT. Amino acids: CASRAEGLSTDTQYF.

The chain carries TRBV27 and TRBJ2-3; 9 bases match TRBD2. Looked up from germline, CDR1 is MNHEY and CDR2 is SMNVEV (reference sequence). V shed 3 bases, J shed 8 bases, and the junction held 15 bases outside the gene matches. There are 17 residues in the CDR3. CDR3 in DNA: TGTGCCAGCAGTTTTAGTCGTTTTGCGGGAGGGCCGAGTACGCAGTATTTT. This sequence encodes CASSFSRFAGGPSTQYF.

This sequence joins TRBV9 and TRBJ2-4; D remains unclear. The CDR3 spans 15 residues. Germline lookup yields CDR1 SGDLS and CDR2 YYNGEE. V dropped 0 bases and J dropped 0 bases, with 7 bases sitting between them. Here the CDR3 reads CASSVGGPAKNIQYF. DNA of the CDR3: TGTGCCAGCAGCGTAGGAGGCCCAGCCAAAAACATTCAGTACTTC.

V is TRBV2 and J is TRBJ1-1; no definite D call. CDR1 SNHLY and CDR2 FYNNEI come from the germline V gene. The germline V and J ends were trimmed by 6 bases and 0 bases, with 8 bases remaining between them. This CDR3 comprises 13 residues. The CDR3 DNA follows: TGTGCCAGCAGGGCGGAGATGAACACTGAAGCTTTCTTT. This gives the protein CASRAEMNTEAFF.

The rearrangement uses TRBV7-9 and TRBJ2-1; perhaps TRBD2 as D (5 bases). Germline-derived CDR1 and CDR2 are SEHNR and FQNEAQ (reference sequence). The ends were cut back, 7 bases at V and 4 bases at J, with 17 bases in the middle. The CDR3 consists of 15 residues. The chain's CDR3 is CASNGGAAPYNEQFF. The CDR3 bases are TGTGCCAGCAATGGAGGAGCGGCCCCTTACAATGAGCAGTTCTTC.

The gene calls are TRBV19 and TRBJ2-4; 12 nucleotides agree with TRBD2. Unmatched junction bases numbered 12, after V lost 6 bases and J lost 0 bases. CDR3 length: 19 residues. Germline CDR1 is LNHDA and CDR2 is SQIVND (reference sequence). The CDR3 here is CASSGTSGPLFLAKNIQYF. The CDR3 DNA follows: TGTGCCAGTAGCGGGACTAGCGGGCCTCTCTTTCTAGCCAAAAACATTCAGTACTTC.

The chain uses TRBV11-2 and TRBJ1-1; TRBD1 matches at 8 bases. CDR3 size: 15 residues. In germline, CDR1 is SGHAT, CDR2 FQNNGV. Unmatched junction bases numbered 4, after V lost 4 bases and J lost 0 bases. In DNA, the CDR3 is TGTGCCAGCAGCTACCGACAGGGGATGAACACTGAAGCTTTCTTT. Translating it yields CASSYRQGMNTEAFF.

V is TRBV29-1 and J is TRBJ1-3, with D uncertain. V shed 4 bases and J shed 0 bases, with 4 bases lying between them. The CDR3 has 12 residues. Germline-derived CDR1 and CDR2 are SQVTM and ANQGSEA. The CDR3 nucleotides are TGCAGCGTTGTTAACTCTGGAAACACCATATATTTT. This gives the protein CSVVNSGNTIYF.

The chain carries TRBV27 and TRBJ2-7, with 7 positions matching TRBD1. V was clipped by 5 bases and J by 6 bases; unmatched bases: 7. The CDR3 totals 13 residues. Germline V CDR1 and CDR2: MNHEY, SMNVEV (reference sequence). The chain's CDR3 is CASSKTTGREQYF. The CDR3 DNA sequence: TGTGCCAGCAGTAAGACGACAGGGCGCGAGCAGTACTTC.

This clone has just a few counts. The chain is built from TRBV7-2 and TRBJ2-7; D might be TRBD2 (6 bases). The CDR3 has 14 amino acids. The germline V and J ends were trimmed by 2 bases and 1 base, with 9 bases remaining between them. CDR1 and CDR2 from the germline V gene are SGHTA and FQGNSA. The CDR3 DNA reads as TGTGCCAGCAGCTTACCCCTAGCGTCCTACGAGCAGTACTTC. It encodes CASSLPLASYEQYF.

This chain joins TRBV28 and TRBJ1-1, with D unresolved. The CDR3 has 15 amino acids. V lost 3 bases and J lost 1, with 12 bases in between. CDR1 and CDR2 (germline): MDHEN, SYDVKM. In nucleotides, the CDR3 is TGTGCCAGCAGTTTTGGACTGCGATCGAACACTGAAGCTTTCTTT. Its protein product is CASSFGLRSNTEAFF.